This entry concerns a single T cell receptor (beta chain). The junction and the germline gene differ at one end; a read error may be behind it. The sample is drawn from a study of lung T cells in sarcoidosis with Löfgren's syndrome. Study-wide context: Repertoire analyses centered on Löfgren's syndrome patients.

From the reads, TCRdb called clonotypes with MiXCR, one entry per CDR3 protein. The sample carries about 2,100 distinct CDR3 sequences, 20% to 25% recorded once. The sample consisted of CD4+ T cells from bronchoalveolar lavage. The sequence derives from a human donor with sarcoidosis (Löfgren's syndrome or another form), or a control subject (not recorded which).

The chain's CDR3 is CVSSGPNQPQHF. The CDR3 nucleotides read TGTGTTAGTTCGGGACCCAATCAGCCCCAGCATTTT. This rearrangement joins TRBV12-5 to TRBJ1-5; D may be TRBD1 (5 bases). In germline, CDR1 is LGHNT, CDR2 FRNRAP. The CDR3 consists of 12 residues.